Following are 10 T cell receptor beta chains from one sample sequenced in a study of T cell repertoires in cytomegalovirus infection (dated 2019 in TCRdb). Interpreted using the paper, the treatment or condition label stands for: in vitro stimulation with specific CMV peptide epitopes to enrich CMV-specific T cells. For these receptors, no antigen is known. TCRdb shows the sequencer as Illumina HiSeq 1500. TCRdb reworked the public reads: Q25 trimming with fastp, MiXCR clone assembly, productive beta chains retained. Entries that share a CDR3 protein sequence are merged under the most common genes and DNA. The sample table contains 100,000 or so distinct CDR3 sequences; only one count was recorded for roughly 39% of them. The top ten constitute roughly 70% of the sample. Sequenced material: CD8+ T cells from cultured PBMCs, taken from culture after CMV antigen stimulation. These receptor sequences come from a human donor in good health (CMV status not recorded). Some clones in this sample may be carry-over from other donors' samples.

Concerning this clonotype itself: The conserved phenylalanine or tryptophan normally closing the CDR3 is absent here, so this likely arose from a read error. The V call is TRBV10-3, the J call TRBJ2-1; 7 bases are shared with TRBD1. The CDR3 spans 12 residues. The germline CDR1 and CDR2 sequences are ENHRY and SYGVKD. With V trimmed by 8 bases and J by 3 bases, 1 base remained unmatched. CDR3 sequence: CAIQGVYNEQFS. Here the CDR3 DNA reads TGTGCCATCCAGGGGGTCTACAATGAGCAGTTCTCC.

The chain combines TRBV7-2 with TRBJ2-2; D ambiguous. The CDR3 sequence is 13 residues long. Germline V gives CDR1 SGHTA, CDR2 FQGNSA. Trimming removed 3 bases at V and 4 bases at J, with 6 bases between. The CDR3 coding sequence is TGTGCCAGCAGCTTGTGGTCCACCGGGGAGCTGTTTTTT. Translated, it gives CASSLWSTGELFF.

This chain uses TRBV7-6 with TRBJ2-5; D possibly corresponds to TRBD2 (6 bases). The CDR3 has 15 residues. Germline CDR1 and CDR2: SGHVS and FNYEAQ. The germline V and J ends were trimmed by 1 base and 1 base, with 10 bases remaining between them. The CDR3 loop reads CASSLDAGPQETQYF. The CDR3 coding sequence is TGTGCCAGCAGCTTAGACGCGGGACCCCAAGAGACCCAGTACTTC.

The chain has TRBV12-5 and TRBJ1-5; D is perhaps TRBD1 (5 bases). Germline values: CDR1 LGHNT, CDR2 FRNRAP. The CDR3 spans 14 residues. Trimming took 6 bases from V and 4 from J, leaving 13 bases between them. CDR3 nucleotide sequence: TGTGCTAGTGGAACCACAGGAGGAAATCAGCCCCAGCATTTT. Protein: CASGTTGGNQPQHF. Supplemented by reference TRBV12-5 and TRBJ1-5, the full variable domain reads DARVTQTPRHKVTEMGQEVTMRCQPILGHNTVFWYRQTMMQGLELLAYFRNRAPLDDSGMPKDRFSAEMPDATLATLKIQPSEPRDSAVYFCASGTTGGNQPQHFGDGTRLSIL.

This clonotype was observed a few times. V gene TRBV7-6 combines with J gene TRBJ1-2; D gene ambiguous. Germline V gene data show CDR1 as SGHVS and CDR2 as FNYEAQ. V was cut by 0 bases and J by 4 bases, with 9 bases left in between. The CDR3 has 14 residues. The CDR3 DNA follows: TGTGCCAGCAGCTTAGCCCCGGAGGGCTATGGCTACACCTTC. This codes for CASSLAPEGYGYTF.

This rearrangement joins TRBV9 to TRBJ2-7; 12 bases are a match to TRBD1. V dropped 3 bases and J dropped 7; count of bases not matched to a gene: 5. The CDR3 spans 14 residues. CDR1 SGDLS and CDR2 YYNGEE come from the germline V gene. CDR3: CASSAGTGGREQYF. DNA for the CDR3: TGTGCCAGCAGCGCCGGGACAGGGGGCAGGGAGCAGTACTTC.

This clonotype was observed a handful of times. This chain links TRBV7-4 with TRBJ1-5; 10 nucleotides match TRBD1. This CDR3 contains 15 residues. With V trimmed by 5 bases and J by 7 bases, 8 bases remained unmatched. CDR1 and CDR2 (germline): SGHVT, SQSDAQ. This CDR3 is CASSESGTGDQPQHF. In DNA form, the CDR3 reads TGTGCCAGCAGCGAGTCCGGGACAGGGGACCAGCCCCAGCATTTT.

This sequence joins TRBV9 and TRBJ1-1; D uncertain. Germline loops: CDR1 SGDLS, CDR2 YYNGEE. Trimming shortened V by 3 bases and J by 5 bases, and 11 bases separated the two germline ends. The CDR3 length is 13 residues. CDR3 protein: CASSAHAGTEAFF. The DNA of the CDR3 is TGTGCCAGCAGCGCCCACGCTGGTACTGAAGCTTTCTTT.

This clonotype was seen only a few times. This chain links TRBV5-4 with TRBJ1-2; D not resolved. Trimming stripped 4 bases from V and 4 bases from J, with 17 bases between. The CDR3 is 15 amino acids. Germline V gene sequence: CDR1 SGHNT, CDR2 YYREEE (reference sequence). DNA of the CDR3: TGTGCCAGCAGCCTACCTGGCGGGTTACCCTATGGCTACACCTTC. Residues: CASSLPGGLPYGYTF.

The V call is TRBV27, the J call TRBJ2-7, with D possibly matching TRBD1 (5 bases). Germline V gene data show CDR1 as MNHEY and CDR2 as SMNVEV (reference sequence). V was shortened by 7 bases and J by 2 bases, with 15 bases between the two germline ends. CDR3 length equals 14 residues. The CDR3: CASTPPGHPYEQYF. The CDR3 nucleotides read TGTGCCAGCACCCCCCCAGGGCACCCCTACGAGCAGTACTTC.